This TCR beta chain was sequenced during a study of blood T cell repertoires in COVID-19 (dated by TCRdb to 2020 to 2021). In the study overall: The collaborator samples originated in the United States, Italy and Spain and spanned the acute and convalescent phases of COVID-19. The material from the prospective study consisted of cDNA or gDNA derived from T cells, B-cell-depleted T cells, or PBMCs. Deeply sampled blood TCRbeta repertoires from subjects exposed to, actively infected with, or recovered from COVID-19 were included in the dataset. The repertoires were released in a freely available public database meant as a resource for research on the immune response to SARS-CoV-2. Samples came from the ongoing ImmuneRACE study (first 160 participants) plus 1,254 subjects from 6 global collaborators. Nearly every sample came with metadata listing a de-identified subject ID, COVID-19 status, age in years and sex. Where available, HLA class I and class II types were taken from metadata supplied by the sample provider and were not determined by assay-based typing.

CDR1 SNHLY and CDR2 FYNNEI are derived from the germline V gene. The CDR3 sequence holds 14 residues, the cysteine and phenylalanine included. The entry retains the CDR3 DNA only, 42 bases that are in frame from base 1. At the junction V is shortened by 3 bases and J by 7 bases; bases outside the gene matches: 4. The immunoSEQ Assay, a bias-controlled multiplex PCR, was used to amplify TCRbeta CDR3 regions from genomic DNA. On the study's bioinformatics: The number of nucleated cells in each sample was estimated from the amplification of reference gene primers within the assay. Sequence reads were collapsed and filtered to measure the absolute abundance of every unique TCRbeta CDR3 rearrangement. For each sample, productive Simpson clonality was calculated as the square root of Simpson's diversity index over productive rearrangements. As stored in TCRdb, this immuneACCESS dataset retains in-frame rearrangements with V and J assigned. A fraction of the clones does not appear; measured against another copy, unresolved V genes explain less than half of the discrepancy, and the remainder lacks a known reason. Clone size and V and J calls were adopted from that table, with D and trimming inferred from the DNA. This sample lists more than 250,000 clones; around 87% were detected once. 1% of the sample is in the top ten clones.

Points on this clone: This receptor's antigen is unknown. Per-base qualities were not stored, and no clone one base away is much larger.

Whole blood was collected in K2EDTA tubes by collaborating institutions according to the institutions' own protocols. For TCRbeta analysis, collaborator samples were shipped as frozen whole blood, as isolated PBMCs, or as DNA extracted from either sample type. What the research found in general, with its limitations: The amount of clinical and demographic metadata varied by source and participant and was provided uncurated.

The source of this sequence is a man over 45 with active or convalescent COVID-19. Material for sequencing was peripheral blood. This chain joins TRBV2 to TRBJ2-5; TRBD1 lines up with 11 middle nucleotides. The CDR3 region reads CASSDRGQGGTQYF. Read as DNA, the sequence is TGTGCCAGCAGTGACCGGGGACAGGGGGGGACCCAGTACTTC.